A single sample gave rise to the 21 T cell receptor beta chains below, sequenced in a study of control samples from healthy donors and cancer patients. Generated by immunoSEQ multiplex PCR, the TCRdb table keeps only in-frame clones and is missing some. The sample records roughly 59,000 clones, roughly 90% being singletons. The sequenced sample was PBMCs. The receptors were gathered from a man aged 40-49 years with colorectal cancer.

This chain uses TRBV5-8 with TRBJ2-7; D unclear. V lost 2 bases and J 2 bases, leaving 11 bases between the germline ends. Per the germline V gene, CDR1 is SGHTS and CDR2 is YDEGEE. The length of the CDR3 is 14 residues. CDR3 sequence reads: CASSLGRRTYEQYF. As DNA, the CDR3 is TGTGCCAGCAGCTTAGGCAGGCGCACCTACGAGCAGTACTTC.

The chain has TRBV9 and TRBJ2-1; D gene unclear. The CDR3 consists of 14 residues. The ends were cut back, 0 bases at V and 8 bases at J, with 12 bases in the middle. Germline V gene sequence: CDR1 SGDLS, CDR2 YYNGEE. The CDR3 loop is CASSVGLGSHEQFF. The CDR3 DNA reads TGTGCCAGCAGCGTAGGGCTTGGGTCGCATGAGCAGTTCTTC.

J is TRBJ2-6 and V is TRBV30; D may be TRBD1 (6 bases). This CDR3 is 14 amino acids long. Per germline, CDR1 GTSNPN and CDR2 SVGIG (reference sequence). Trimming pared 5 bases from V and 2 bases from J, leaving 10 bases between. The DNA of the CDR3 is TGTGCCTGGGCTACAGGGACTGGGGCCAACGTCCTGACTTTC. Translated: CAWATGTGANVLTF.

The chain is built from TRBV7-3 and TRBJ1-2, with a tentative D call TRBD1 (5 bases). Trimming took off 0 bases at V and 4 bases at J, with 15 bases between the two ends. The CDR3 has 16 residues. Germline V lookup: CDR1 SGHTA, CDR2 FQGTGA. CDR3 residues: CASSLTAHPGSYGYTF. CDR3 in DNA: TGTGCCAGCAGCTTAACCGCCCACCCAGGGAGCTATGGCTACACCTTC.

The gene calls are TRBV6-5 and TRBJ2-5; 7 bases match TRBD1. This CDR3 is built from 15 residues. Germline V gene sequence: CDR1 MNHEY, CDR2 SVGAGI. After removal of 6 bases from V and 1 base from J, the junction contained 8 bases not matched to a gene. The CDR3 reads CASSLTGVGQETQYF. CDR3 DNA sequence: TGTGCCAGCAGCCTAACAGGGGTCGGCCAAGAGACCCAGTACTTC.

This rearrangement joins TRBV27 to TRBJ1-1; D is possibly TRBD1 (5 bases). From germline, CDR1 is MNHEY and CDR2 SMNVEV (reference sequence). V lost 1 base to trimming and J lost 10 bases, with 10 bases between them. CDR3 length: 12 amino acids. CDR3 nucleotide sequence: TGTGCCAGCAGTTTATTTCGGGGCGTAGCTTTCTTT. This encodes CASSLFRGVAFF.

The rearrangement uses TRBV11-1 and TRBJ2-1, with D possibly matching TRBD2 (7 bases). Germline CDR1 SGHAT, CDR2 FQDESV (reference sequence). With 0 bases removed from V and 4 bases from J, the gap between germline ends came to 10 bases. The CDR3 runs 15 residues. This chain's CDR3 is CASSLARGAYNEQFF. The CDR3, as DNA: TGTGCCAGCAGCTTAGCTCGGGGGGCATACAATGAGCAGTTCTTC.

The genes are TRBV4-1 and TRBJ1-3; D is unclear. With 3 bases removed from V and 7 bases from J, the gap between germline ends came to 13 bases. The CDR3 spans 14 residues. The germline V gene has CDR1 MGHRA and CDR2 YSYEKL. The CDR3 DNA reads as TGCGCCAGCAGCCAGGGCACTTTTTTGAACACCATATATTTT. Amino acid sequence: CASSQGTFLNTIYF.

This sequence joins TRBV19 and TRBJ2-7; 8 bases align to TRBD2. The J segment lost 3 bases and the V segment lost 2 bases, leaving 6 bases of the junction unmatched. The CDR3 extends over 15 amino acids. The germline CDR1 and CDR2 sequences are LNHDA and SQIVND (reference sequence). The DNA for the CDR3 is TGTGCCAGTAGTATATCAGCGGGGGAACACTACGAGCAGTACTTC. Residues: CASSISAGEHYEQYF.

This clone was seen once. The chain employs TRBV6-5 and TRBJ1-2; D is unresolved. The germline gives CDR1 MNHEY, CDR2 SVGAGI. The CDR3 totals 14 residues. Trimming left V 6 bases short and J 9 bases short, with 20 bases between. The CDR3 DNA is TGTGCCAGCAGAAACTCGGGAGGAGGAGAGAGCTACACCTTC. As protein: CASRNSGGGESYTF.

This sequence joins TRBV11-2 and TRBJ2-7; TRBD2 is a possible D gene (5 bases). CDR3 length equals 14 residues. Trimming removed 5 bases at V and 2 bases at J, with 13 bases between. CDR1 and CDR2 from the germline V gene are SGHAT and FQNNGV. Written as DNA, the CDR3 is TGTGCCAGCAGCGTCGAGACTATAACCTACGAGCAGTACTTC. It encodes CASSVETITYEQYF.

The chain links TRBV6-4 to TRBJ2-2, with D possibly TRBD1 on 6 matching bases. Germline V gene data show CDR1 as MRHNA and CDR2 as SNTAGT. The CDR3 has 13 amino acids. V was trimmed by 6 bases and J by 6 bases, leaving 11 bases between them. CDR3 DNA: TGTGCCAGCAGCGACCGGACAGCCGGGGAGCTGTTTTTT. Amino acid sequence: CASSDRTAGELFF.

The genes are TRBV21-1 and TRBJ2-7; no check of the table's D call, TRBD1, against the DNA was made. TRBV21-1 is tagged as a pseudogene. CDR3 length: 11 residues. The CDR3 reads CASNTPHEQYF. The CDR3 bases are TGTGCCAGCAACACCCCCCACGAGCAGTACTTC.

V and J are TRBV11-2 and TRBJ2-3; TRBD2 matches at 13 bases. The germline V gene encodes CDR1 SGHAT and CDR2 FQNNGV. The CDR3 covers 16 residues. V dropped 6 bases and J dropped 5; count of bases not matched to a gene: 8. The CDR3 is CASRALAGGPRDTQYF. DNA of the CDR3: TGTGCCAGCAGGGCACTAGCGGGGGGGCCTAGAGATACGCAGTATTTT.

This chain joins TRBV6-5 and TRBJ2-1, with D perhaps assigned TRBD1 or TRBD2 (6 bases each). The CDR3 has 15 residues. Per the germline V gene, CDR1 is MNHEY and CDR2 is SVGAGI. V lost 8 bases to trimming and J lost 0 bases, with 14 bases between them. CDR3 region: CASRSEGGSYNEQFF. The CDR3 DNA reads as TGTGCCAGCCGAAGCGAGGGGGGCTCCTACAATGAGCAGTTCTTC.

J is TRBJ2-7 and V is TRBV2; TRBD2 matches 12 bases. The length of the CDR3 is 14 residues. CDR1 and CDR2 (germline): SNHLY, FYNNEI. With V trimmed by 8 bases and J by 4 bases, 6 bases remained unmatched. This CDR3 is CASVSGTSGYEQYF. DNA for the CDR3: TGTGCCAGCGTCTCCGGGACTAGCGGGTACGAGCAGTACTTC.

This chain links TRBV19 with TRBJ1-1; D possibly corresponds to TRBD1 (5 bases). Germline V gene sequence: CDR1 LNHDA, CDR2 SQIVND (reference sequence). The CDR3 is 12 amino acids. Deletions cut 8 bases from V and 8 bases from J, with 15 bases between. CDR3 amino acids: CASSGPGGEAFF. The CDR3 nucleotides are TGTGCCAGTTCTGGCCCGGGGGGGGAAGCTTTCTTT.

The rearrangement joins TRBV6-2 or TRBV6-3 to TRBJ1-1; possible D gene TRBD1, 6 bases. This CDR3 contains 13 residues. Per the germline V gene, CDR1 is MNHEY and CDR2 is SVGEGT. Trimming left V 5 bases short and J 3 bases short, with 10 bases between. In DNA form, the CDR3 reads TGTGCCAGCAGTGTACAGGGATACACTGAAGCTTTCTTT. This sequence encodes CASSVQGYTEAFF.

The genes are TRBV7-8 and TRBJ2-7; D remains ambiguous. The CDR3 runs to 12 residues. Trimming removed 5 bases from V and 0 bases from J, with 5 bases in between. Germline V gives CDR1 SGHVS, CDR2 FQNEAQ. The CDR3 DNA sequence: TGTGCCAGCAGCCAGAGCTCCTACGAGCAGTACTTC. This encodes CASSQSSYEQYF.

This sequence joins TRBV6-1 and TRBJ1-6; 9 nucleotides align to TRBD1. V dropped 3 bases and J dropped 7; count of bases not matched to a gene: 10. The length of the CDR3 is 17 residues. Germline CDR1 MNHNS, CDR2 SASEGT. CDR3 protein: CASSDQLRQGGNSPLHF. DNA for the CDR3: TGTGCCAGCAGTGACCAATTGCGACAGGGGGGGAATTCACCCCTCCACTTT.

The gene calls are TRBV5-8 and TRBJ1-5; the match to TRBD1 covers 7 bases. The length of the CDR3 is 14 residues. The V and J ends lost 4 bases and 4 bases, in that order; junction bases with no gene match: 5. From germline, CDR1 is SGHTS and CDR2 YDEGEE. The CDR3 sequence: CASSRGQENQPQHF. The CDR3 DNA follows: TGTGCCAGCAGCCGCGGACAGGAGAATCAGCCCCAGCATTTT. Full variable domain (remainder filled in from reference TRBV5-8 and TRBJ1-5): EAGVTQSPTHLIKTRGQQATLRCSPISGHTSVYWYQQALGLGLQFLLWYDEGEERNRGNFPPRFSGRQFPNYSSELNVNALELEDSALYLCASSRGQENQPQHFGDGTRLSIL.